Listed below are T cell receptor beta chains from one sample, sequenced in a study of blood T cell repertoires in COVID-19. The protocol was immunoSEQ multiplex PCR, while the TCRdb copy is restricted to in-frame clones and leaves out a portion. The sample has about 200,000 clones, 92% seen once. Sequenced sample: peripheral blood. These receptors were collected from a man younger than 45 with acute or convalescent COVID-19. Each CDR3 is given with its conserved first and last residue. The order of the fields is D gene, J gene, clone size, V gene, CDR3 DNA, CDR3 protein. The D gene is left open where the match is weak. Clone size, where shown, is once, few, many, or a class for clones that have expanded.

.	TRBJ2-1	once	TRBV28	TGTGCCAGCAGATCCTCCCCGGGAGTCTATGAGCAGTTCTTC	CASRSSPGVYEQFF
TRBD1	TRBJ1-1	.	TRBV3-1/TRBV3-2	TGTGCCAGCAGCCCCACAGGGGGCAGGGGCACTGAAGCTTTCTTT	CASSPTGGRGTEAFF
.	TRBJ2-1	.	TRBV19	TGTGCCAGTAGCCCGGGCTACAATGAGCAGTTCTTC	CASSPGYNEQFF
TRBD1	TRBJ1-4	.	TRBV28	TGTGCCAGCAGTCCGGACAGGGGGCGCGACTTGCCTTGGGGGGCTTATGGAAATGAAAAACTGTTTTTT	CASSPDRGRDLPWGAYGNEKLFF
TRBD1	TRBJ2-2	once	TRBV11-3	TGTGCCAGCAGCTCCCGACAGGGTCGCACCGGGGAGCTGTTTTTT	CASSSRQGRTGELFF
.	TRBJ2-7	.	TRBV6-5	TGTGCCAGCAAACAGGTCTACTCCTACGAGCAGTACTTC	CASKQVYSYEQYF
.	TRBJ1-1	.	TRBV5-4	TGTGCCAGCAGCTTGGCCGACAGGCCGGGGGGTGAAGCTTTCTTT	CASSLADRPGGEAFF
.	TRBJ2-5	.	TRBV11-2	TGTGCCAGCAGCCCTCATTCTGCGTTACCAGAGACCCAGTACTTC	CASSPHSALPETQYF
.	TRBJ2-7	.	TRBV6-6	TGTGCCAGCAGAAGGACAGATATAGCCTACGAGCAGTACTTC	CASRRTDIAYEQYF
TRBD1	TRBJ1-1	.	TRBV6-1	TGTGCCAGCAGTGAAGCGCCGACAGGGGGCACTGAAGCTTTCTTT	CASSEAPTGGTEAFF
TRBD1	TRBJ1-1	once	TRBV19	TGTGCCAGTAGGATCCCGGGACAGGGGGCCCATATGGCTTTCTTT	CASRIPGQGAHMAFF
TRBD1	TRBJ1-1	.	TRBV2	TGTGCCAGCAGCCGTCAAGGACAGGGGGCTTTATTGGTAGCTTTCTTT	CASSRQGQGALLVAFF
.	TRBJ1-5	.	TRBV2	TGTGCCAGCAGATCGGCGGGGGGCGTCCATCAGCCCCAGCATTTT	CASRSAGGVHQPQHF
.	TRBJ2-7	.	TRBV7-9	TGTGCCAGCAGCCCGCTAGCCCCTAGTTACGAGCAGTACTTC	CASSPLAPSYEQYF
TRBD2	TRBJ2-4	.	TRBV23-1	TGCGCCAGCAGTCAATCGGGGAGGGACCTCCGAAACATTCAGTACTTC	CASSQSGRDLRNIQYF
.	TRBJ2-5	.	TRBV5-4	TGTGCCAGCAGCGTCCGGGACTTGACGCAAGAGACCCAGTACTTC	CASSVRDLTQETQYF
.	TRBJ1-1	.	TRBV5-1	TGCGCCAGCAGCCCAACCTACCTAAGGGGAGGGCCAGGAGGCACTGAAGCTTTCTTT	CASSPTYLRGGPGGTEAFF
.	TRBJ2-5	.	TRBV1	TGCACCAGCAGCCTGTACTCCCCAGAGACCCAGTACTTC	CTSSLYSPETQYF
TRBD2	TRBJ2-6	.	TRBV11-2	TGTGCCGGAGGGGAGGGTAGTGGGGCCAACGTCCTGACTTTC	CAGGEGSGANVLTF